This T cell receptor beta chain was captured by sequencing in a study of esophageal squamous cell carcinoma under preoperative chemotherapy (dated by TCRdb to 2017 to 2018). At the level of the whole study: TCR repertoires were profiled in both peripheral blood T cells and tumor-infiltrating lymphocytes. The cohort comprised about 5 patients with primary esophageal squamous cell carcinoma. In patients with esophageal squamous cell carcinoma, the study looked at what paclitaxel-nedaplatin chemotherapy did to T-cell receptor repertoires. Repertoires were compared between samples taken before and after paclitaxel-nedaplatin therapy.

Overall results and qualifications from the work: Clonotype frequencies shifted immediately and substantially under paclitaxel-nedaplatin therapy, and abundant clones were more likely to contract than to amplify. Post-treatment tumor-infiltrating lymphocytes appeared partly derived from peripheral T cells migrating into the tumor, not solely from local clonal changes. After chemotherapy, peripheral T cells showed a significant rise in TCR diversity, whereas tumor-infiltrating lymphocytes did not. The cohort was small, with only 5 or 6 patients with esophageal squamous cell carcinoma analyzed.

The count of this clonotype is one. There is no known antigen for this receptor. No base qualities exist here, and no much larger clone lies one base off it. A lone read is weak support. Preparation of the library involved PCR. Sequenced using a HiSeq X Ten. High-throughput sequencing was used to characterize TCR repertoires. The public reads were quality trimmed at Q25 with fastp and then assembled into clones with MiXCR by TCRdb, keeping productive beta chains. All rows with the same CDR3 protein become a single entry with the most common DNA and genes. For this sample there are about 18,000 distinct CDR3 sequences; around 46% appear just once. In total, the top ten clones hold roughly 30% of the sample. The time point label, read with the paper, signifies: after preoperative PTX-NDP chemotherapy. Paclitaxel-nedaplatin was administered to patients as preoperative chemotherapy before surgery. The CDR3 contains 14 residues, cysteine and phenylalanine counted. Just CDR3 DNA is preserved here, 42 bases in frame from base 1. From a lookup of the germline V gene, CDR1 and CDR2 are MNHNS and SASEGT. Trimming removed 9 bases from V and 4 bases from J; the gene matches leave 9 bases unexplained.

The sequence joins TRBV6-1 to TRBJ2-3; 8 central bases correspond to TRBD1. The sample here was taken from a patient given preoperative chemotherapy. This clonotype was obtained from a human donor with esophageal squamous cell carcinoma. The donor label of this sample is uncertain. For the CDR3, the sequence is CASGPDRGADTQYF. The bases read TGTGCCAGTGGCCCCGACAGGGGTGCAGATACGCAGTATTTT.